This T cell receptor beta chain was retrieved from a study of blood T cells in healthy people across ages. With a J-beta primer mix and a sample-barcoded 5' primer, a second PCR ran about 6 to 11 cycles. TCRdb re-called the 5' RACE reads through MiXCR, storing one row per CDR3 protein. Of around 780,000 distinct CDR3 sequences in the sample, roughly three fifths are singletons; the top ten hold roughly 25%. This CDR3 is 15 amino acids long. The germline gives CDR1 SGHAT, CDR2 FQDESV (reference sequence). V dropped 5 bases and J dropped 7; count of bases not matched to a gene: 7. As for this clonotype: Its antigen remains unknown.

Regarding the study as a whole: Per million T cells, TCR beta diversity dropped about linearly as age rose.

This chain links TRBV11-1 with TRBJ2-1; 11 bases match TRBD2. The sample taken for sequencing was blood. This receptor was identified in a man aged 35 to 55 in good health. CDR3 DNA sequence: TGTGCCAGCAGCACCCGACTAGCGGGGTTGAATGAGCAGTTCTTC. This gives the protein CASSTRLAGLNEQFF.